This T cell receptor beta chain was documented in a study of T cell responses to AZD1222 COVID-19 vaccine. Regarding the study as a whole: Increased Spike-specific TCR breadth and depth were observed after two AZD1222 doses. Baseline antibody screening turned up just six seropositive AZD1222 recipients.

With regard to this clone: Its antigen is unknown.

CDR1 LNHDA and CDR2 SQIVND come from the germline V gene (reference sequence). The V end was cut by 5 bases, the J end by 5 bases, with 15 bases between. The length of the CDR3 is 14 residues. The repertoire was sequenced with immunoSEQ multiplex PCR; TCRdb's copy has only in-frame clones and lacks some. In the table there are some 160,000 clones, 85% to 95% of which are singletons. The clonotype originates from an adult in good health. This sample comprised peripheral blood, obtained on day 0 of AZD1222 vaccination. The chain has TRBV19 and TRBJ1-2; D remains unclear. The CDR3 loop is CASSATLPGYGYTF. The CDR3, as DNA: TGTGCCAGTAGTGCTACCCTGCCAGGATATGGCTACACCTTC.